This T cell receptor beta chain was profiled in a study of technical replicates of blood from a few donors. This CDR3 contains 14 residues. V lost 5 bases and J lost 7, with 14 bases in between. Germline V CDR1 and CDR2: SGHVS, FNYEAQ. Sequencing used immunoSEQ multiplex PCR; TCRdb keeps in-frame clones, though not all of them. The sample includes about 59,000 clones, 87% seen only once; the top ten take about 5%. Sample: PBMCs. The chain carries TRBV7-6 and TRBJ2-2; D is ambiguous. This receptor was taken from a human donor in good health. Some clones in this sample may be carry-over from other donors' samples. CDR3 sequence (DNA): TGTGCCAGCAGCCCTCCTGACAATCACGGGGAGCTGTTTTTT. Amino acids: CASSPPDNHGELFF.